These T cell receptor beta chains were read from a single sample in a study of human T cells and chemical hapten exposure. TCRdb independently ran MiXCR on the RACE reads; one entry per CDR3 protein. The sample comprises approximately 97,000 distinct CDR3 sequences, about an eighth of which are singletons, and roughly 3% rests with the top ten. The sequenced sample was whole blood, obtained in connection with sensitization to the hapten diphenylcyclopropenone (DPC). The source of these receptors is a woman aged 40 to 55 with alopecia areata. Some clones in this sample may be carry-over from other donors' samples. The CDR3 runs from the conserved cysteine through the conserved F or W. D genes are given only for firm matches. For some rows the clone size is stated as once, few or many, or as a class when expanded; others skip it.

V gene: TRBV6-6; clone size: many; J gene: TRBJ1-1; D gene: NA; CDR3 protein: CASSRDRTPEAFF; CDR3 DNA: TGTGCCAGCAGCCGCGACAGGACCCCTGAAGCTTTCTTT
V gene: TRBV7-2; clone size: few; J gene: TRBJ2-3; D gene: NA; CDR3 protein: CASNPRGAGLFDTQYF; CDR3 DNA: TGTGCCAGCAACCCGCGGGGCGCGGGTTTATTCGATACGCAGTATTTT
V gene: TRBV7-2; clone size: few; J gene: TRBJ2-1; D gene: TRBD2; CDR3 protein: CASSPPWGGYNEQFF; CDR3 DNA: TGTGCCAGCAGCCCACCTTGGGGGGGATACAATGAGCAGTTCTTC
V gene: TRBV7-2; clone size: few; J gene: TRBJ2-6; D gene: NA; CDR3 protein: CASSLGLTGSSGANVLTF; CDR3 DNA: TGTGCCAGCAGCTTAGGCCTTACAGGGAGCTCTGGGGCCAACGTCCTGACTTTC
V gene: TRBV6-2/TRBV6-3; clone size: few; J gene: TRBJ1-2; D gene: NA; CDR3 protein: CASSYPQGTGYTF; CDR3 DNA: TGTGCCAGCAGTTACCCGCAAGGGACTGGCTACACCTTC
V gene: TRBV7-3; clone size: few; J gene: TRBJ1-5; D gene: NA; CDR3 protein: CASSRRGAGWQPQHF; CDR3 DNA: TGTGCCAGCAGCCGTCGGGGGGCGGGCTGGCAGCCCCAGCATTTT
V gene: TRBV5-1; clone size: few; J gene: TRBJ2-1; D gene: TRBD2; CDR3 protein: CASSLAGAGAYNEQFF; CDR3 DNA: TGCGCCAGCAGCTTGGCCGGGGCGGGAGCGTACAATGAGCAGTTCTTC
V gene: TRBV5-6; clone size: many; J gene: TRBJ2-3; D gene: NA; CDR3 protein: CASRTGTDTQYF; CDR3 DNA: TGTGCCAGCAGGACAGGCACAGATACGCAGTATTTT
V gene: TRBV3-1; clone size: NA; J gene: TRBJ2-7; D gene: TRBD2; CDR3 protein: CASSQGSGTGEQYF; CDR3 DNA: TGTGCCAGCAGCCAAGGGAGCGGGACCGGGGAGCAGTACTTC
V gene: TRBV6-5; clone size: many; J gene: TRBJ2-3; D gene: NA; CDR3 protein: CASTGRADTQYF; CDR3 DNA: TGTGCCAGCACAGGGCGGGCAGATACGCAGTATTTT
V gene: TRBV5-1; clone size: few; J gene: TRBJ1-1; D gene: NA; CDR3 protein: CASSLEAGSRTEAFF; CDR3 DNA: TGCGCCAGCAGCTTGGAAGCGGGGTCGCGGACTGAAGCTTTCTTT
V gene: TRBV7-9; clone size: NA; J gene: TRBJ1-1; D gene: NA; CDR3 protein: CASSVGSTLNTEAFF; CDR3 DNA: TGTGCCAGCAGCGTAGGGAGCACTCTAAACACTGAAGCTTTCTTT
V gene: TRBV7-2; clone size: NA; J gene: TRBJ2-5; D gene: TRBD1; CDR3 protein: CASSLGGTESETQYF; CDR3 DNA: TGTGCCAGCAGCTTAGGTGGGACAGAATCGGAGACCCAGTACTTC
V gene: TRBV12-3/TRBV12-4; clone size: NA; J gene: TRBJ2-1; D gene: TRBD2; CDR3 protein: CASSFNAGGPTLFF; CDR3 DNA: TGTGCCAGCAGTTTTAACGCGGGAGGGCCTACTCTGTTCTTC
V gene: TRBV14; clone size: NA; J gene: TRBJ1-5; D gene: NA; CDR3 protein: CASSQDLRGFQHF; CDR3 DNA: TGTGCCAGCAGCCAAGATCTTAGGGGATTCCAGCATTTT
V gene: TRBV7-2; clone size: many; J gene: TRBJ2-1; D gene: TRBD1; CDR3 protein: CASRSTGAPVF; CDR3 DNA: TGTGCCAGCAGGTCCACAGGGGCACCGGTCTTC
V gene: TRBV10-3; clone size: many; J gene: TRBJ1-1; D gene: TRBD1; CDR3 protein: CAISRDREVRNTEAFF; CDR3 DNA: TGTGCCATCAGCCGGGACAGGGAGGTTCGGAACACTGAAGCTTTCTTT
V gene: TRBV6-5; clone size: many; J gene: TRBJ2-5; D gene: NA; CDR3 protein: CASSPGQGGQTQYF; CDR3 DNA: TGTGCCAGCAGCCCCGGGCAGGGCGGTCAGACCCAGTACTTC
V gene: TRBV7-9; clone size: many; J gene: TRBJ1-1; D gene: NA; CDR3 protein: CASSSLFMGYTEAFF; CDR3 DNA: TGTGCCAGCAGCTCCCTGTTCATGGGGTACACTGAAGCTTTCTTT
V gene: TRBV12-3/TRBV12-4; clone size: NA; J gene: TRBJ1-2; D gene: TRBD1; CDR3 protein: CASSTGQGTDTF; CDR3 DNA: TGTGCCAGCAGTACAGGACAGGGTACCGACACCTTC
V gene: TRBV5-1; clone size: many; J gene: TRBJ2-7; D gene: NA; CDR3 protein: CASSLVGRTKGYEQYF; CDR3 DNA: TGCGCCAGCAGCTTGGTGGGGCGGACCAAGGGCTACGAGCAGTACTTC
V gene: TRBV20-1; clone size: once; J gene: TRBJ1-1; D gene: TRBD1; CDR3 protein: CSARDSGQGVTEAFF; CDR3 DNA: TGCAGTGCTAGAGATTCGGGACAGGGAGTCACTGAAGCTTTCTTT
V gene: TRBV10-3; clone size: NA; J gene: TRBJ2-5; D gene: NA; CDR3 protein: CAISVGAEETQYF; CDR3 DNA: TGTGCCATCAGTGTCGGCGCGGAAGAGACCCAGTACTTC
V gene: TRBV12-3/TRBV12-4; clone size: many; J gene: TRBJ1-6; D gene: NA; CDR3 protein: CASRRTSPYSPLHF; CDR3 DNA: TGTGCCAGCAGAAGGACATCTCCTTACTCACCCCTCCACTTT
V gene: TRBV11-2; clone size: NA; J gene: TRBJ1-1; D gene: NA; CDR3 protein: CASRAGGLRNTEAFF; CDR3 DNA: TGTGCCAGCAGAGCGGGGGGTTTGCGAAATACTGAAGCTTTCTTT
V gene: TRBV5-1; clone size: many; J gene: TRBJ2-7; D gene: NA; CDR3 protein: CASSSPNYEQYF; CDR3 DNA: TGCGCCAGCAGCTCCCCGAACTACGAGCAGTACTTC
V gene: TRBV6-4; clone size: many; J gene: TRBJ2-6; D gene: NA; CDR3 protein: CASSDEGSGANVLTF; CDR3 DNA: TGTGCCAGCAGTGACGAGGGCTCTGGGGCCAACGTCCTGACTTTC
V gene: TRBV29-1; clone size: many; J gene: TRBJ1-1; D gene: TRBD1; CDR3 protein: CSVVGGQGAQRAFF; CDR3 DNA: TGCAGCGTTGTAGGGGGACAGGGGGCGCAAAGAGCTTTCTTT
V gene: TRBV12-5; clone size: few; J gene: TRBJ2-5; D gene: TRBD2; CDR3 protein: CASGPGTSGSETQYF; CDR3 DNA: TGTGCTAGTGGGCCGGGGACTAGCGGGAGTGAGACCCAGTACTTC
V gene: TRBV19; clone size: NA; J gene: TRBJ2-4; D gene: NA; CDR3 protein: CASNTDRNIQYF; CDR3 DNA: TGTGCCAGTAACACCGACAGGAACATTCAGTACTTC
V gene: TRBV15; clone size: many; J gene: TRBJ2-1; D gene: NA; CDR3 protein: CATKDSLSSYNEQFF; CDR3 DNA: TGTGCCACCAAGGACAGCCTCAGCTCCTACAATGAGCAGTTCTTC